This T cell receptor beta chain was identified during a study of glioma-infiltrating T cells after dendritic cell vaccination. Study-wide results and limits: Only a small number of patients had complete blood and tumor samples.

Method: immunoSEQ multiplex PCR; TCRdb's copy keeps in-frame clones and lacks some. The table lists around 90,000 clones, 70% to 90% of them singletons. This CDR3 contains 18 residues. Germline lookup yields CDR1 LNHDA and CDR2 SQIVND (reference sequence). The ends lost 9 bases at V and 4 bases at J; junction bases unmatched: 18. Regarding time point: after dendritic cell vaccination, including at tumor progression/relapse. A note on this clone: Its antigen is undetermined.

Sequences were derived from blood, sampled after dendritic cell vaccination. The clonotype comes from a human donor with glioblastoma. This chain links TRBV19 with TRBJ2-1, with TRBD1 matching over 10 bases. CDR3: CASQSRQGASPLYNEQFF. The DNA of the CDR3 is TGTGCCAGCCAATCACGACAGGGGGCCTCACCTCTATACAATGAGCAGTTCTTC.